This passage covers 7 T cell receptor beta chains from one sample sequenced in a study of Graves' ophthalmopathy and Graves' hyperthyroidism. For repertoire sequencing, the TCR beta CDR3 regions were amplified from RNA transcripts. Following a first-round RT-PCR that used HTBI primers, a second-round multiplex PCR was carried out. MiXCR, run by TCRdb on the multiplex PCR reads, gives a single entry per CDR3 protein. The repertoire holds approximately 410,000 distinct CDR3 sequences, with less than 20% as singletons. Sequencing was performed on peripheral blood. The receptors here all came from a woman in her late teens or twenties with stable Graves' hyperthyroidism.

The rearrangement uses TRBV6-1 and TRBJ1-1, with 11 positions matching TRBD1. V shed 6 bases and J 7 bases; nucleotides not matched to a gene: 10. Germline values: CDR1 MNHNS, CDR2 SASEGT. The CDR3 contains 15 residues. The CDR3 DNA is TGTGCCAGCAGCTCGGACAGGGGGCAAGGGGATGAAGCTTTCTTT. This encodes CASSSDRGQGDEAFF.

This clonotype is classed as medium-sized. The rearrangement links TRBV28 to TRBJ2-7, with TRBD1 identical over 7 bases. Germline V gene lookup returns CDR1 MDHEN and CDR2 SYDVKM. CDR3 size: 14 residues. Germline trimming cut 4 bases from V and 5 bases from J; bases unmatched to any gene: 8. CDR3 region: CASSSTGLIDEQYF. CDR3 DNA sequence: TGTGCCAGCAGTTCGACAGGGTTAATCGACGAGCAGTACTTC.

At least ten counts were recorded for this clonotype. Here the CDR3 DNA reads TGTGCCAGTAGTATAAGGGTGGGAAGGGACACTGAAGCTTTCTTT. It encodes CASSIRVGRDTEAFF. The chain joins TRBV19 to TRBJ1-1; no firm D call. Trimming took off 2 bases at V and 3 bases at J, with 13 bases between the two ends. Germline V CDR1 and CDR2: LNHDA, SQIVND (reference sequence). This CDR3 contains 15 residues.

There are many counts of this clonotype. The gene calls are TRBV20-1 and TRBJ1-2; tentatively, D is TRBD1 (5 bases). Germline V gene data show CDR1 as DFQATT and CDR2 as SNEGSKA (reference sequence). The V end was cut by 3 bases, the J end by 2 bases, with 13 bases between. The CDR3 is 14 amino acids. CDR3 residues: CSAREGTVNYGYTF. The CDR3 DNA is TGCAGTGCTAGGGAAGGGACGGTCAACTATGGCTACACCTTC.

The chain carries TRBV7-9 and TRBJ1-1; D uncertain. The CDR3 is made up of 15 amino acids. V was shortened by 5 bases and J by 1 base, with 14 bases between the two germline ends. Germline-derived CDR1 and CDR2 are SEHNR and FQNEAQ (reference sequence). The CDR3 DNA follows: TGTGCCAGCAGCCCCGCGACCTGGGGGAACACTGAAGCTTTCTTT. Translating it yields CASSPATWGNTEAFF.

Many counts were recorded for this clonotype. V gene TRBV29-1 combines with J gene TRBJ1-1; D not resolved. V was pared by 0 bases and J by 1 base, with 12 bases between. This CDR3 region has 15 residues. The germline V gene encodes CDR1 SQVTM and CDR2 ANQGSEA. The CDR3 DNA is TGCAGCGTTGAAGAAAATGGTCCAGGGAACACTGAAGCTTTCTTT. Translated, it gives CSVEENGPGNTEAFF.

This clonotype was picked up many times. The rearrangement links TRBV24-1 to TRBJ1-5; 8 nucleotides line up with TRBD1. Germline V gene sequence: CDR1 KGHDR, CDR2 SFDVKD. V was clipped by 0 bases and J by 7 bases; unmatched bases: 10. The CDR3 is 17 residues long. CDR3 in amino acids: CATSDLFRTGKLQPQHF. The DNA for the CDR3 is TGTGCCACCAGTGATTTGTTTAGGACAGGGAAACTCCAGCCCCAGCATTTT.